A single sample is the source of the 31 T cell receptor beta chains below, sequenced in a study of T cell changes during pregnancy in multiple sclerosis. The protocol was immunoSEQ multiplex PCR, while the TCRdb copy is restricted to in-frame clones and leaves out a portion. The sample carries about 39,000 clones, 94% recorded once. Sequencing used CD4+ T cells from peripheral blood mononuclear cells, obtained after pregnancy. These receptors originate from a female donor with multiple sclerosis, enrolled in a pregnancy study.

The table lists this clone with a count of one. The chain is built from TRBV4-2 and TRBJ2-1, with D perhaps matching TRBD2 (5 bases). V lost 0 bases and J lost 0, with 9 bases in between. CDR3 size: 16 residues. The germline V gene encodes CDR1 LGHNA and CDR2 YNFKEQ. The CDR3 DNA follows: TGTGCCAGCAGCCAAGATGGTGGGAGCTCCTACAATGAGCAGTTCTTC. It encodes CASSQDGGSSYNEQFF.

The CDR3 sequence: CASSYLSPTVNTEAFF. The CDR3 region has the DNA TGTGCCAGCAGTTACCTGTCCCCGACAGTGAACACTGAAGCTTTCTTT. V usage is TRBV6-5 and J usage is TRBJ1-1, with a possible D match to TRBD1 (5 bases). Germline V gene sequence: CDR1 MNHEY, CDR2 SVGAGI. The CDR3 spans 16 residues. V was cut by 2 bases and J by 0 bases, with 13 bases left in between.

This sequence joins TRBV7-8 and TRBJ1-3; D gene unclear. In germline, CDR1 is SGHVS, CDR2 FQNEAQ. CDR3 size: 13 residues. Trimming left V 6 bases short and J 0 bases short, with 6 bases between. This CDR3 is CASRLSSGNTIYF. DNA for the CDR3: TGTGCCAGCAGGCTGAGCTCTGGAAACACCATATATTTT. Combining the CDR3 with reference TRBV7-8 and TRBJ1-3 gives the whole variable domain GAGVSQSPRYKVAKRGQDVALRCDPISGHVSLFWYQQALGQGPEFLTYFQNEAQLDKSGLPSDRFFAERPEGSVSTLKIQRTQQEDSAVYLCASRLSSGNTIYFGEGSWLTVV.

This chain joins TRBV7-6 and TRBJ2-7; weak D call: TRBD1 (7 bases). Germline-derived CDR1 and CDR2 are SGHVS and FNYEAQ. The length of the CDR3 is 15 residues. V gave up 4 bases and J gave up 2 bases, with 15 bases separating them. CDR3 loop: CASSSRRDSTYEQYF. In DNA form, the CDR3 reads TGTGCCAGCAGCTCACGGAGGGACAGCACCTACGAGCAGTACTTC.

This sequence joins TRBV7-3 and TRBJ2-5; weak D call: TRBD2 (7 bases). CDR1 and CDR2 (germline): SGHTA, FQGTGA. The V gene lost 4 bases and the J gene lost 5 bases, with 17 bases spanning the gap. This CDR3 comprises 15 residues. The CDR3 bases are TGTGCCAGCAGCTCCCAAGGGGGGGGCCGCGAGACCCAGTACTTC. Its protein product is CASSSQGGGRETQYF.

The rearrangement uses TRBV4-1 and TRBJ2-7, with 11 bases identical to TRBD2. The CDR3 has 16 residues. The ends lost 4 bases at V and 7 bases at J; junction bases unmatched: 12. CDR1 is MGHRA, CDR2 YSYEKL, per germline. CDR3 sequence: CASSPTIAGGLREQYF. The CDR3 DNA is TGCGCCAGCAGCCCCACAATAGCGGGGGGGCTAAGGGAGCAGTACTTC.

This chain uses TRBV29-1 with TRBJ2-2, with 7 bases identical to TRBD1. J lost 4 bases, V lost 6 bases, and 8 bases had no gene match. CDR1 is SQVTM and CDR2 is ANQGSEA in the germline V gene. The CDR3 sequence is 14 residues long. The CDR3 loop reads CSVTGVPSTGELFF. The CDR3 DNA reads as TGCAGCGTCACAGGGGTTCCGAGCACCGGGGAGCTGTTTTTT.

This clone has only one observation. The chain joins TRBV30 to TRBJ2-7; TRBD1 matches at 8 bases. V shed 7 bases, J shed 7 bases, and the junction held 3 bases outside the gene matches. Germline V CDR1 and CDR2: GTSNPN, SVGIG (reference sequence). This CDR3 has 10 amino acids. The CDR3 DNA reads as TGTGCCTCGGGGGACAGGGAGCAGTACTTC. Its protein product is CASGDREQYF.

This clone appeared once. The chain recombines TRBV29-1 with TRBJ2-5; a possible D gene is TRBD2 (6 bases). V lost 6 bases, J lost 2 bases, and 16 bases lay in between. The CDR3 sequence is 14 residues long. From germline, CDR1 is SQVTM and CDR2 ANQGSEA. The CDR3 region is CSVLPGLHQETQYF. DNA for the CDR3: TGCAGCGTCCTTCCGGGACTGCATCAAGAGACCCAGTACTTC.

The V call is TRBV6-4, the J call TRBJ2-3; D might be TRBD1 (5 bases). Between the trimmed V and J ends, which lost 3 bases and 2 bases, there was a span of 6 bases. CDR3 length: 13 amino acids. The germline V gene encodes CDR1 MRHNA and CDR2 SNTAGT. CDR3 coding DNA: TGTGCCAGCAGTGAGGGGCACACAGATACGCAGTATTTT. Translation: CASSEGHTDTQYF.

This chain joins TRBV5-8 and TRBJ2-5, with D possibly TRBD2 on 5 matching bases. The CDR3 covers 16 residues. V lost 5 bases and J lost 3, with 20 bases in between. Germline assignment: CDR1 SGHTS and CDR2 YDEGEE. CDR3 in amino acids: CASSSRRTTGKETQYF. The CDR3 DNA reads TGTGCCAGCAGTTCCCGCCGAACGACGGGGAAAGAGACCCAGTACTTC.

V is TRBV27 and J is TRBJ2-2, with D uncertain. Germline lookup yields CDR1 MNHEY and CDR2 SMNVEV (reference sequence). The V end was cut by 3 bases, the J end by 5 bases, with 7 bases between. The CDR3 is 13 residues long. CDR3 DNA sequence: TGTGCCAGCAGTTTGCGGTGGACCGGGGAGCTGTTTTTT. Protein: CASSLRWTGELFF.

The CDR3 protein is CASSPPLVYNEQFF. The CDR3 region has the DNA TGTGCCAGCTCACCACCTCTAGTCTACAATGAGCAGTTCTTC. The V gene is TRBV18, the J gene TRBJ2-1; no reliable D call. The ends were cut back, 0 bases at V and 3 bases at J, with 6 bases in the middle. The CDR3 extends over 14 amino acids. The germline V gene has CDR1 KGHSH and CDR2 LQKENI.

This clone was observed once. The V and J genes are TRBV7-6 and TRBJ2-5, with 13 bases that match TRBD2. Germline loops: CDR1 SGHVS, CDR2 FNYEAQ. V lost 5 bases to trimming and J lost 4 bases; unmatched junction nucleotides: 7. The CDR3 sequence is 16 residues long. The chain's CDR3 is CASSPRLAGGGETQYF. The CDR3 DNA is TGTGCCAGCAGCCCCAGACTAGCGGGGGGAGGAGAGACCCAGTACTTC.

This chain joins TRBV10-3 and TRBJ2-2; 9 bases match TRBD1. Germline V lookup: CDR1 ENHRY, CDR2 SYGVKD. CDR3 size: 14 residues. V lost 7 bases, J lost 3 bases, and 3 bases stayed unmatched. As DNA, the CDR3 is TGTGCCATCACCGACAGGGGGGACACCGGGGAGCTGTTTTTT. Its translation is CAITDRGDTGELFF.

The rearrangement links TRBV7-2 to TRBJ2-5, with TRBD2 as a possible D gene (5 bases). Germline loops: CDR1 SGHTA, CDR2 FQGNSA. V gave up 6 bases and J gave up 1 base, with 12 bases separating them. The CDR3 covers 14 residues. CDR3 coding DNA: TGTGCCAGCAGATGGGGAGAGAGCCAAGAGACCCAGTACTTC. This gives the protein CASRWGESQETQYF.

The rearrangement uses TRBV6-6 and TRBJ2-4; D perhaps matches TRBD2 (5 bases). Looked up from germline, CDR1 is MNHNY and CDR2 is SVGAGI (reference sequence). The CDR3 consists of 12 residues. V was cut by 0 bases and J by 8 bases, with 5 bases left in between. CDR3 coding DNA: TGTGCCAGCAGTTACTCGAGGGACATTCAGTACTTC. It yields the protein CASSYSRDIQYF.

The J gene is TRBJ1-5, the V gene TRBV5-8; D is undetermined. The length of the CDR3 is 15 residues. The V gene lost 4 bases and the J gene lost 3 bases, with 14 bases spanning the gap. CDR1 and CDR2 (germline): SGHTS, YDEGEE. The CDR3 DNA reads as TGTGCCAGCAGCCCCGGTCGGTCCCCCAATCAGCCCCAGCATTTT. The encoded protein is CASSPGRSPNQPQHF.

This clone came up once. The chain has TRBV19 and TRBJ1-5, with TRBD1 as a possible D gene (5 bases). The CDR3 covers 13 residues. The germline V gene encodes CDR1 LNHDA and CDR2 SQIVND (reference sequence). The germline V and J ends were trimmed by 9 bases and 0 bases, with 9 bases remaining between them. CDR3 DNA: TGTGCCAGCCAAGGGGTTAGCAATCAGCCCCAGCATTTT. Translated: CASQGVSNQPQHF.

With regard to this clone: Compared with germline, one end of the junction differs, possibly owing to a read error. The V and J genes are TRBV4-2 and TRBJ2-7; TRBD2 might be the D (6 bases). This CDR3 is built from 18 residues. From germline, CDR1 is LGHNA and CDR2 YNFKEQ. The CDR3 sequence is CASTQYLRGAGLSYEQYF. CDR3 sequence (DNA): TGTGCCAGCACCCAATATCTCCGCGGGGCAGGCCTTTCCTACGAGCAGTACTTC.

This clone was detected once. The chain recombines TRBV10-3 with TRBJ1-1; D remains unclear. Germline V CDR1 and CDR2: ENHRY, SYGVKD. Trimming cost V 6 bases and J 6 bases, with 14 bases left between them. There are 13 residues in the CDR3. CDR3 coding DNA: TGTGCCATCAGGCCCCACCGAGAGGCTGAAGCTTTCTTT. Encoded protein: CAIRPHREAEAFF.

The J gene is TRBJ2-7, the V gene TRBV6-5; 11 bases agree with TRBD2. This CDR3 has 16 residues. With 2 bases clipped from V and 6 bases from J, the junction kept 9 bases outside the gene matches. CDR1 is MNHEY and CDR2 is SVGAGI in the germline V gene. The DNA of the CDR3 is TGTGCCAGCAGTTACGCCCCTCAGGGACTAGCGGTCGAGCAGTACTTC. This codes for CASSYAPQGLAVEQYF.

CDR3: CASSAQGIEQFF. The CDR3 DNA is TGCGCCAGCAGTGCTCAGGGGATTGAGCAGTTCTTC. The J gene is TRBJ2-1, the V gene TRBV10-2, with D perhaps TRBD1 (6 bases). CDR1 is WSHSY and CDR2 is SAAADI in the germline V gene. The CDR3 extends over 12 amino acids. Trimming stripped 4 bases from V and 9 bases from J, with 10 bases between.

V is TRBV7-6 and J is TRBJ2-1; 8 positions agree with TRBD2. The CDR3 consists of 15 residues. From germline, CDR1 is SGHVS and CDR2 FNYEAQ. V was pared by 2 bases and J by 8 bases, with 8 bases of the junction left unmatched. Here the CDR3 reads CASSLMAGGSDEQFF. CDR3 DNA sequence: TGTGCCAGCAGCTTAATGGCGGGGGGCAGCGATGAGCAGTTCTTC.

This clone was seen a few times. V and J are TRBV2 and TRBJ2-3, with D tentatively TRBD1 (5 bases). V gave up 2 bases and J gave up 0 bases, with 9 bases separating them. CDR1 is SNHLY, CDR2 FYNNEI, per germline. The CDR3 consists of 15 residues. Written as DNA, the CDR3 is TGTGCCAGCAGTGAATTTCAGGGTAGCACAGATACGCAGTATTTT. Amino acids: CASSEFQGSTDTQYF.

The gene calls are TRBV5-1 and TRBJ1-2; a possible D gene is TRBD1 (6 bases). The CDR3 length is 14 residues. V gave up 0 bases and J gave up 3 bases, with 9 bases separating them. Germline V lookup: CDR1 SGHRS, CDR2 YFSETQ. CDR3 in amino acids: CASSLEGQYYGYTF. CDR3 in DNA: TGCGCCAGCAGCTTGGAAGGACAGTACTATGGCTACACCTTC. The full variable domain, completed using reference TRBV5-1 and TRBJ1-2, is KAGVTQTPRYLIKTRGQQVTLSCSPISGHRSVSWYQQTPGQGLQFLFEYFSETQRNKGNFPGRFSGRQFSNSRSEMNVSTLELGDSALYLCASSLEGQYYGYTFGSGTRLTVV.

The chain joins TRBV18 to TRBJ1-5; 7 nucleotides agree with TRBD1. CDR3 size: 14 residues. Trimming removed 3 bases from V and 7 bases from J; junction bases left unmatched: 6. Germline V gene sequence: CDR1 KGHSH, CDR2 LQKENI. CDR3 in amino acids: CASSPDRAVQPQHF. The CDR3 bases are TGTGCCAGCTCACCTGACAGGGCAGTCCAGCCCCAGCATTTT.

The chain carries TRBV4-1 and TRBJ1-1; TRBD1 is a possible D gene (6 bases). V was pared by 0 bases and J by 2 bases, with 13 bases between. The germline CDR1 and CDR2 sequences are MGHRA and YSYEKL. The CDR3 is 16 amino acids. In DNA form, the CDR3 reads TGCGCCAGCAGCCAAGATAGAGCCAGGGGCAACACTGAAGCTTTCTTT. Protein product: CASSQDRARGNTEAFF.

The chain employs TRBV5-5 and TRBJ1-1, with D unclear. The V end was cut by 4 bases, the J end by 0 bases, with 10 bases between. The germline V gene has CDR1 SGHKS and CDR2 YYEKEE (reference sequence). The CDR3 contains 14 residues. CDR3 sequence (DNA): TGTGCCAGCAGCACCGACTCCCTGAACACTGAAGCTTTCTTT. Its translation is CASSTDSLNTEAFF.

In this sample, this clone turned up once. CDR3 in amino acids: CASSSFGTITDTQYF. CDR3 in DNA: TGTGCCAGCAGTTCCTTCGGGACTATCACAGATACGCAGTATTTT. The chain employs TRBV27 and TRBJ2-3, with TRBD2 identical over 7 bases. Germline loops: CDR1 MNHEY, CDR2 SMNVEV (reference sequence). The junction had 6 bases not matched to a gene; V was cut back by 4 bases and J by 2 bases. This CDR3 is built from 15 residues.

The CDR3 DNA is TGTGCCAGCAGCTTGGCCACCGGCTCTGGAAACACCATATATTTT. Protein product: CASSLATGSGNTIYF. This sequence joins TRBV5-4 and TRBJ1-3; no definite D call. Germline CDR1 and CDR2: SGHNT and YYREEE (reference sequence). The CDR3 has 15 residues. Deletions cut 0 bases from V and 0 bases from J, with 7 bases between.